This T cell receptor (beta chain) stems from a study of T cells in Graves' hyperthyroidism and ophthalmopathy. This clonotype has a count of ten or more. Antigen specificity is unknown. Amplification targeted TCR beta CDR3 regions from RNA transcripts. HTBI primers drove first-round RT-PCR of the TCR CDR3. TCRdb processed the multiplex PCR reads anew with MiXCR; each CDR3 protein has one entry. The sample holds hundreds of thousands of distinct CDR3 sequences, roughly 17% seen once. CDR3 size: 16 residues. Per the germline V gene, CDR1 is MGHRA and CDR2 is YSYEKL. V was clipped by 3 bases and J by 4 bases, with 18 bases between them. Regarding the study as a whole: For ophthalmopathy, model prediction preceded onset by a median 6.5 months.

The V gene is TRBV4-1, the J gene TRBJ2-5; a weak D match, TRBD1 (6 bases). Sequenced: blood. The clonotype comes from a woman aged 18-29 years with Graves' ophthalmopathy. The CDR3 protein is CASSQGATVGRETQYF. The CDR3 coding sequence is TGCGCCAGCAGCCAGGGGGCTACCGTGGGCCGAGAGACCCAGTACTTC.